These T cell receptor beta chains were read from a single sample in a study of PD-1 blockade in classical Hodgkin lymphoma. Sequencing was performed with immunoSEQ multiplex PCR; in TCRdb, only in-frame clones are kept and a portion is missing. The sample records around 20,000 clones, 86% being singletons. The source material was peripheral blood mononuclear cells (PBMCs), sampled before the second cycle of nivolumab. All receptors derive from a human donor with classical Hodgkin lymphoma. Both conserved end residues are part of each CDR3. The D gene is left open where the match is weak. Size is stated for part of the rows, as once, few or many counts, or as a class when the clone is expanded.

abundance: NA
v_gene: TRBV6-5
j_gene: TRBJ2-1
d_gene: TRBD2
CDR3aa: CASRTGGSYNEQFF
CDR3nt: TGTGCCAGCAGGACCGGGGGGTCCTACAATGAGCAGTTCTTC

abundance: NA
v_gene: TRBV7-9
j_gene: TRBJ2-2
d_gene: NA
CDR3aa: CASSLDPDTGELFF
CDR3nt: TGTGCCAGCAGCTTAGACCCGGACACCGGGGAGCTGTTTTTT

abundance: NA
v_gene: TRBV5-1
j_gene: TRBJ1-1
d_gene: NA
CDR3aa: CASSPGTSNTEAFF
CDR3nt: TGCGCCAGCAGCCCCGGGACATCGAACACTGAAGCTTTCTTT

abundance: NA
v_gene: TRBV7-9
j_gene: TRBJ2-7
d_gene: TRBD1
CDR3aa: CASSFGQASSYEQYF
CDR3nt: TGTGCCAGCAGCTTTGGACAGGCAAGCTCCTACGAGCAGTACTTC

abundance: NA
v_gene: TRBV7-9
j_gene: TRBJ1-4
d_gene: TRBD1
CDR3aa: CASSLGGQINEKLFF
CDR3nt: TGTGCCAGCAGCTTAGGGGGACAGATTAATGAAAAACTGTTTTTT

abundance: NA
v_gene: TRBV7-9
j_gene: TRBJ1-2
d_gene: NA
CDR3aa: CASSLEQLPNYGYTF
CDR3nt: TGTGCCAGCAGCTTAGAACAGCTCCCTAACTATGGCTACACCTTC

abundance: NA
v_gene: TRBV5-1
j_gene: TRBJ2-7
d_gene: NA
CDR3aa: CASSLAVTGSTEQYF
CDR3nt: TGCGCCAGCAGCTTAGCGGTCACAGGATCCACCGAGCAGTACTTC

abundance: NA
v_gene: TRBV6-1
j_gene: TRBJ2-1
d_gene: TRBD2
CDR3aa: CAARRLAGGYEQFF
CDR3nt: TGTGCCGCCAGAAGACTAGCGGGGGGGTATGAGCAGTTCTTC

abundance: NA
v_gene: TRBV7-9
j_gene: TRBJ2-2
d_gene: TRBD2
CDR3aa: CASSSSGGASHTGELFF
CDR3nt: TGTGCCAGCAGCTCGAGCGGGGGGGCGTCGCACACCGGGGAGCTGTTTTTT

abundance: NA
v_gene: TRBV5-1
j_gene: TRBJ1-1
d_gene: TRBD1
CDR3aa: CASSTQTGSTEAFF
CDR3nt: TGCGCCAGCAGCACCCAGACAGGGAGCACTGAAGCTTTCTTT

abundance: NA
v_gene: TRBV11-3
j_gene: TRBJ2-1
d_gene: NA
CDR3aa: CASAREGSYNEQFF
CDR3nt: TGTGCCAGCGCGAGAGAGGGCTCCTACAATGAGCAGTTCTTC

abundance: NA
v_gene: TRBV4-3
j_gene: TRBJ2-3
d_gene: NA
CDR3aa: CASSQDLWTGVPTDTQYF
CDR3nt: TGCGCCAGCAGCCAAGATCTTTGGACGGGGGTCCCCACAGATACGCAGTATTTT

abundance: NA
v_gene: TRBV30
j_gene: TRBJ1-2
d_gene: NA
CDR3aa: CAWTPENYGYTF
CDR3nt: TGTGCCTGGACTCCGGAAAACTATGGCTACACCTTC

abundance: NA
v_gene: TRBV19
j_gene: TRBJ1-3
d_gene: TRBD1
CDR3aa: CASSVTGTNSGNTIYF
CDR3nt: TGTGCCAGTAGTGTGACAGGGACGAACTCTGGAAACACCATATATTTT

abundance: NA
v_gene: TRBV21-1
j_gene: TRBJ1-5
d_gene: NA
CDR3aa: CASSKVTNQPQHF
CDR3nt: TGTGCCAGCAGCAAAGTGACGAATCAGCCCCAGCATTTT

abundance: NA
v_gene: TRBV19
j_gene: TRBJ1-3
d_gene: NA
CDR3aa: CASSMSSYRSGNTIYF
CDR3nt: TGTGCCAGTAGTATGTCTTCCTACCGCTCTGGAAACACCATATATTTT

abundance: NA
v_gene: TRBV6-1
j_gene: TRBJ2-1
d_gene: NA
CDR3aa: CASTPLQGLEQFF
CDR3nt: TGTGCCAGCACCCCCCTCCAGGGGCTTGAGCAGTTCTTC

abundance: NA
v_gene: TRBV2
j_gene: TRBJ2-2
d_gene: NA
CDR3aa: CASSRGTNTGELFF
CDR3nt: TGTGCCAGCAGCCGGGGGACCAACACCGGGGAGCTGTTTTTT

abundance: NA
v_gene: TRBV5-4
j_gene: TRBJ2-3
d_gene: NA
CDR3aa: CAYRDPSTDTQYF
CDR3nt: TGTGCCTACCGGGACCCAAGCACAGATACGCAGTATTTT

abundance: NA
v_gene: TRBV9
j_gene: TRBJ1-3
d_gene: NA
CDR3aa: CASSAEGTYSGNTIYF
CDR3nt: TGTGCCAGCAGCGCCGAAGGGACATACTCCGGAAACACCATATATTTT

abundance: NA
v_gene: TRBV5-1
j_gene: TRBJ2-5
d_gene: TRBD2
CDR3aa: CASSLQRGGQETQYF
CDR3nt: TGCGCCAGCAGCTTGCAGCGGGGGGGCCAAGAGACCCAGTACTTC

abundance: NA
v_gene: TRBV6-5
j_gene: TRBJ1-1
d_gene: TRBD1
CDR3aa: CASRKTGTTEAFF
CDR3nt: TGTGCCAGCAGAAAGACAGGGACCACTGAAGCTTTCTTT

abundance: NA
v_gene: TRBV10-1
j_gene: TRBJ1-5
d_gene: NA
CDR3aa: CASHYQAQHF
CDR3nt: TGCGCCAGCCATTATCAAGCCCAGCATTTT

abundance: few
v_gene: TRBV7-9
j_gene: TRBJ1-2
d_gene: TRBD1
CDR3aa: CASSFLRDRGNYGYTF
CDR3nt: TGTGCCAGCAGTTTTCTCCGGGACAGGGGCAACTATGGCTACACCTTC

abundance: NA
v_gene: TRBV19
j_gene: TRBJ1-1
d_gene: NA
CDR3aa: CASIPQPPASSMNTEAFF
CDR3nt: TGTGCCAGTATCCCCCAACCTCCGGCGAGTTCGATGAACACTGAAGCTTTCTTT

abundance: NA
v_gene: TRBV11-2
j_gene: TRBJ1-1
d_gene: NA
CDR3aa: CASSLEFGKDAFF
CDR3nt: TGTGCCAGCAGCTTAGAATTCGGAAAAGATGCTTTCTTT

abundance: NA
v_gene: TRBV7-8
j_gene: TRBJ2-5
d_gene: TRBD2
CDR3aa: CASSLTSGGLKETQYF
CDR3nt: TGTGCCAGCAGCTTAACTAGCGGGGGGCTTAAAGAGACCCAGTACTTC

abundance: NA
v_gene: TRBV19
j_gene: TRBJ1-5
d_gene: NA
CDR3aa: CASTSLGNQPQHF
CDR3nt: TGTGCCAGTACCTCACTTGGCAATCAGCCCCAGCATTTT

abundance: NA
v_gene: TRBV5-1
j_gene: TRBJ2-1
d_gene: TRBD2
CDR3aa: CASSLGGAGALNEQFF
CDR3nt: TGCGCCAGCAGCTTAGGTGGAGCGGGGGCGCTCAATGAGCAGTTCTTC